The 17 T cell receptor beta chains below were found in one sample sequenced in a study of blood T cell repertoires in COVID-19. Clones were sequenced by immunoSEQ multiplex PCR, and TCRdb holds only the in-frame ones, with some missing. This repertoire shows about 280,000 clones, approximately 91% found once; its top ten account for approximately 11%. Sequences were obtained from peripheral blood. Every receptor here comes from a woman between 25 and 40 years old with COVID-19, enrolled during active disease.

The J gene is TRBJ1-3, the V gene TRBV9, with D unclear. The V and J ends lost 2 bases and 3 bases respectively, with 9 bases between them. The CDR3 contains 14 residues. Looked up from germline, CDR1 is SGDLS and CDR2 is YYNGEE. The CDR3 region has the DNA TGTGCCAGCAGCGTGTCAGAAAATGGAAACACCATATATTTT. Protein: CASSVSENGNTIYF.

In nucleotides, the CDR3 is TGTGCCAGCAGCGTGGAGGGCCTCAGCGATGAGCAGTTCTTC. This sequence encodes CASSVEGLSDEQFF. This chain links TRBV9 with TRBJ2-1; D possibly corresponds to TRBD2 (6 bases). In germline, CDR1 is SGDLS, CDR2 YYNGEE. CDR3 size: 14 residues. V was clipped by 2 bases and J by 8 bases, with 14 bases between them. Complete variable domain (other parts from reference TRBV9 and TRBJ2-1): DSGVTQTPKHLITATGQRVTLRCSPRSGDLSVYWYQQSLDQGLQFLIQYYNGEERAKGNILERFSAQQFPDLHSELNLSSLELGDSALYFCASSVEGLSDEQFFGPGTRLTVL.

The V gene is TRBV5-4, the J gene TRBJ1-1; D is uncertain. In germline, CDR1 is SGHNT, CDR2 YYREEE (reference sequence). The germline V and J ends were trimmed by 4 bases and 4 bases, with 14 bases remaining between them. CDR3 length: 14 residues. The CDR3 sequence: CASSPTAVGTEAFF. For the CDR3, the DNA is TGTGCCAGCAGCCCTACAGCTGTGGGCACTGAAGCTTTCTTT.

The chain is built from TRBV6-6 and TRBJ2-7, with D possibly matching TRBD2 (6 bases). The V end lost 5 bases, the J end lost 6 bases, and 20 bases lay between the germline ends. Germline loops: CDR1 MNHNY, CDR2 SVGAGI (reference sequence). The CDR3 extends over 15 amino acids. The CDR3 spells CASSPSARSGGEQYF. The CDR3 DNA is TGTGCCAGCAGTCCTAGCGCCCGATCCGGGGGCGAGCAGTACTTC.

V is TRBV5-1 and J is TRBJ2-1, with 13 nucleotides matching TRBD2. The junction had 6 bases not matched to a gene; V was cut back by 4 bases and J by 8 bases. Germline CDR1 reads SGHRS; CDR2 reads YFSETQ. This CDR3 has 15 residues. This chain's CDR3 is CASSRGTSGNYEQFF. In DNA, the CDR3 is TGCGCCAGCAGCAGGGGGACTAGCGGGAACTATGAGCAGTTCTTC.

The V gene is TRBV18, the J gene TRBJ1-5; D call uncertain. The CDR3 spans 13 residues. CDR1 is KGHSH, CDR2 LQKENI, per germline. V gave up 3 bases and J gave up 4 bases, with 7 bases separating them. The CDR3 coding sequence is TGTGCCAGCTCACCGACACCAAATCAGCCCCAGCATTTT. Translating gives CASSPTPNQPQHF.

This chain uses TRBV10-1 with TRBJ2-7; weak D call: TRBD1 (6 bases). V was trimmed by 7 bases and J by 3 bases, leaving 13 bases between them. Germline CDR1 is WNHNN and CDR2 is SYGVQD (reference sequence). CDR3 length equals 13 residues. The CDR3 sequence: CASTPPQGYEQYF. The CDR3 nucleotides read TGCGCCAGCACCCCCCCACAGGGCTACGAGCAGTACTTC.

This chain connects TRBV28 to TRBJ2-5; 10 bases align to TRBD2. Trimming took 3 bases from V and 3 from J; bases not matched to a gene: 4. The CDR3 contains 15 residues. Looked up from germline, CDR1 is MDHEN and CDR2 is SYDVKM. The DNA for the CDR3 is TGTGCCAGCAGTTTCAATGGACTAGCGGAAGAGACCCAGTACTTC. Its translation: CASSFNGLAEETQYF.

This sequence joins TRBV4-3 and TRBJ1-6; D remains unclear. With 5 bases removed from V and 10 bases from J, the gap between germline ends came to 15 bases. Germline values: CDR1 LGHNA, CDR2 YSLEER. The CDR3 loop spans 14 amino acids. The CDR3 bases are TGCGCCAGCAGCGTCCGGAGCAGAGGATCACCCCTCCACTTT. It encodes CASSVRSRGSPLHF.

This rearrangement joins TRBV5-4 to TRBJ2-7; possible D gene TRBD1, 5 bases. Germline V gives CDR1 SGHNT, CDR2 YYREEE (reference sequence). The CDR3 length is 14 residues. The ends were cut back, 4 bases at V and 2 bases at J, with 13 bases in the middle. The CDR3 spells CASSDRGTTYEQYF. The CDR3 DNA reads TGTGCCAGCAGCGATAGGGGCACTACCTACGAGCAGTACTTC.

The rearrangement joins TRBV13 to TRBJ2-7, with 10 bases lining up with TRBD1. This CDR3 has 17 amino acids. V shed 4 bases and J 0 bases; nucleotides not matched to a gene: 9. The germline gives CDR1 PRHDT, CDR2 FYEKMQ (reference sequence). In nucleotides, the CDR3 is TGTGCCAGCAGCTCCTCTCCGGGACAGGGGAGCTCCTACGAGCAGTACTTC. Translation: CASSSSPGQGSSYEQYF.

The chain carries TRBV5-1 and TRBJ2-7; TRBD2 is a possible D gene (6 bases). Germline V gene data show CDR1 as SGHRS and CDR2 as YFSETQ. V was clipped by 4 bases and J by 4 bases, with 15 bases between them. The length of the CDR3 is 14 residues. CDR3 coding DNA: TGCGCCAGCAGCGCGGGATTAAGAACTTACGAGCAGTACTTC. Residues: CASSAGLRTYEQYF.

CDR3 sequence: CASSSYSNQPQHF. DNA of the CDR3: TGTGCCAGCAGTTCTTATAGCAATCAGCCCCAGCATTTT. The chain couples TRBV27 to TRBJ1-5; D unclear. The V and J ends lost 4 bases and 0 bases respectively, with 4 bases between them. The CDR3 is made up of 13 amino acids. Germline CDR1 reads MNHEY; CDR2 reads SMNVEV (reference sequence).

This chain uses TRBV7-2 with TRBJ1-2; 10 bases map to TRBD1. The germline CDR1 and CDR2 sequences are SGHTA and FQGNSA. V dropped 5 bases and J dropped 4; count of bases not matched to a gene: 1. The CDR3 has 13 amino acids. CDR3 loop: CASSRQGAYGYTF. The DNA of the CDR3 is TGTGCCAGCAGCCGACAGGGGGCCTATGGCTACACCTTC.

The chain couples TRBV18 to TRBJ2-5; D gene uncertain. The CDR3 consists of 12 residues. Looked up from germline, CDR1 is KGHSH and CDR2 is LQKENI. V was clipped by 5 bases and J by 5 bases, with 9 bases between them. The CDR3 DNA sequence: TGTGCCAGCTCAACCCTTCGGGAGACCCAGTACTTC. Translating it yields CASSTLRETQYF. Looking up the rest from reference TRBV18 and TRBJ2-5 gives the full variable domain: NAGVMQNPRHLVRRRGQEARLRCSPMKGHSHVYWYRQLPEEGLKFMVYLQKENIIDESGMPKERFSAEFPKEGPSILRIQQVVRGDSAAYFCASSTLRETQYFGPGTRLLVL.

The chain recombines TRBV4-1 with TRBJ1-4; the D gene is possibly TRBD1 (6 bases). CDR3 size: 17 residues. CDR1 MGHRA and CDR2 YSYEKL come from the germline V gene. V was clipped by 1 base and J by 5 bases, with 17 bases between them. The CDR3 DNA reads TGCGCCAGCAGCCAAGGGGGAGGGGGAAGAACCAATGAAAAACTGTTTTTT. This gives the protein CASSQGGGGRTNEKLFF.

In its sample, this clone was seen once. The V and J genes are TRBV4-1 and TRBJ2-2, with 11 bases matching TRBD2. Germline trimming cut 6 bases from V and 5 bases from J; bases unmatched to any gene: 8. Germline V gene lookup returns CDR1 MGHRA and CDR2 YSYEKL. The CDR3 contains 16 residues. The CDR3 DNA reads TGCGCCAGCAGGGACACTAGCGGGAGTGTAACCGGGGAGCTGTTTTTT. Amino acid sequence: CASRDTSGSVTGELFF.